Sequencing of this T cell receptor (beta chain) was carried out in a study of shared clonotypes between healthy human individuals (dated by TCRdb to the early 2020s). Regarding the complete study: A couple of women and a few men aged 18 to 49 years were included in the cohort. For each donor, CD4 naive and CD4 memory were each run on three plates, CD8 naive on two plates, and CD8 memory on one plate. To estimate repertoire size and how much clonotype sharing occurs between individuals, the study deeply sequenced the blood TCR repertoires of five or six healthy adults. Each donor's leukapheresis produced roughly between about 0.9 and 9.5 billion PBMCs. Libraries were prepared and TCR repertoires were sequenced by different laboratories using diverse techniques, in order to increase sequencing depth and limit assay-specific biases.

With regard to this clone: What this receptor recognizes is not known. No much larger clone exists at a distance of one base, and base qualities are not known.

The investigation overall reported the following: Rarefaction of sorted-subset datasets indicated incomplete sequencing despite the large sequencing depth. Estimated clonotype richness was generally larger for naive than for memory subsets. Sampling was restricted to blood, and TCR repertoires in tissues likely differ from the TCR repertoires found in blood. Based on pairwise subsampling, the degree of clonotype sharing among donors was expected to be affected by sequencing depth. Because the study included a small number of donors, the genetic and exposure-history diversity represented was limited. Compared with non-shared clonotypes, clonotypes shared by all four sorted-subset donors had higher generation probabilities. Across several donors, approximately 5% of naive CD4, roughly 3.5% of naive CD8, 2% to 2.5% of memory CD4, and under 0.45% of memory CD8 clonotypes were shared.

The donors were healthy, HIV-negative adults with no recently reported acute infections or vaccinations. Every donor was a Caucasian adult living in Nashville, Tennessee, USA. CD4+ T cells were enriched through magnetic negative selection, after which naive cells were positively selected on CD45RA and the remaining negative fraction served as the memory subset. Blood was collected by leukapheresis, and PBMCs were isolated by Ficoll-Histopaque density gradient centrifugation and then cryopreserved in liquid nitrogen vapor phase. Analytical flow cytometry was used to check the purity and quantity of each magnetically sorted T cell population. Genomic DNA was isolated from each sorted fraction and quantified by UV absorbance on a Nanodrop 2000c. Using the deep immunoSEQ assay, multiplex PCR amplified TCR CDR3 regions from genomic DNA. For each cell subset, the extracted genomic DNA was distributed evenly across all wells of several immunoSEQ 96-well plates, and each plate served as one replicate. Each replicate PCR for sorted subsets received approximately 220 ng genomic DNA, equal to 28,000 or so T cell genomes. Purified libraries were measured with a Qubit 3.0 fluorometer, size-checked on a Bioanalyzer 2100, and measured again with the KAPA Library Quantification kit. Every immunoSEQ 96-well plate was sequenced on a dedicated single-read 150-cycle Illumina NextSeq 550 flow cell. Per the authors' processing: Because the immunoSEQ output included only junctional sequences and no quality scores, the filtering could not be the same as the filtering used for full-length reads. Sequences were annotated with PyIR, a Python wrapper for IgBLAST v1.9, using IMGT germline references to assign V/J genes and CDR3. Any read was removed if the V/J assignment was weak (E-value above 1e-6), the CDR3 was missing, or the read contained stop codons, out-of-frame junctions, or ambiguous translated residues. V3J clonotypes were defined as sequences sharing the same inferred V gene, J gene, and CDR3 amino acid sequence. To compute the percentage overlap between repertoires, the number of shared unique clonotypes was divided by the size of the smaller repertoire. Repertoire richness was assessed with RTK rarefaction, the Chao1 estimator, and Recon v2.1 estimates of unobserved clonotypes. OLGA was used to compute generation probabilities for all TCRbeta clonotypes that the gDNA method yielded from four donors. The clones in this table, taken by TCRdb from immuneACCESS, are in-frame only. Not every clone is retained; where verified, under half of the shortfall comes from an unresolved V gene, and the cause of the rest is unknown. V and J calls and clone size are as listed in that table; D and trimming were resolved from the DNA. The sample table holds 2 million to 2.5 million clones, of which around 93% were seen once. Around 0.4% of the sample is held by the ten biggest clonotypes.

The CDR3 contains 15 residues, cysteine and phenylalanine counted. Just CDR3 DNA is preserved here, 45 bases in frame from base 1. Relative to germline, V is missing 7 bases and J is missing 4 bases, with 6 bases of the junction outside any gene match. As encoded in the germline V gene (reference sequence), CDR1 is SEHNR while CDR2 is FQNEAQ. The sequenced material came from naive CD4+ T cells from PBMCs. This sample's cell subset or site label indicates: CD45RA+ positively selected. The V gene is TRBV7-9 and the J gene is TRBJ1-5; 11 nucleotides in the junction match TRBD1. This TCR came from a man aged 18 to 30 in good health. Some clones in this sample may be carry-over from other donors' samples. The sequenced DNA: TGTGCCAGCACCACGGGACAGGGGGAAAATCAGCCCCAGCATTTT. Its protein product is CASTTGQGENQPQHF.